The clone carrying this T cell receptor beta chain was found many times. Trimming cost V 6 bases and J 0 bases, with 12 bases left between them. Germline values: CDR1 MNHEY, CDR2 SVGAGI. This CDR3 region has 14 residues. MiXCR was run by TCRdb on the RACE reads, yielding one entry per CDR3 protein. The sample carries approximately 100,000 distinct CDR3 sequences, roughly 9.6% recorded once. The source of the sample is a study of human T cells and chemical hapten exposure. For the study at large: Patients, largely female, had alopecia areata, totalis or universalis.

Time point described: patch test 1, 2 weeks after DPC sensitization. Treatment of the sample: therapeutic diphenylcyclopropenone sensitization with weekly scalp DPC. The J gene is TRBJ2-7, the V gene TRBV6-5; the D call may be TRBD1 or TRBD2 (5 bases each). The source material was whole blood, sampled in connection with sensitization to the hapten diphenylcyclopropenone (DPC). This sequence was found in a woman in her forties with alopecia areata. Some clones in this sample may be carry-over from other donors' samples. For the CDR3, the DNA is TGTGCCAGCAGAGGGACGGCGAGCTCCTACGAGCAGTACTTC. This gives the protein CASRGTASSYEQYF.